This is a list of T cell receptor beta chains from one sample in a study of glioma-infiltrating T cells after dendritic cell vaccination. Clones were sequenced by immunoSEQ multiplex PCR, and TCRdb holds only the in-frame ones, with some missing. The sample records around 92,000 clones, roughly 80% being singletons. Sequencing was performed on blood, taken after dendritic cell vaccination. These receptors were collected from a human donor with glioblastoma. Both conserved end residues are part of each CDR3. The D gene is left open where the match is weak. Clone size is stated in some rows and not others, as once, few, many or a class when expanded.

j_call v_call clone_size d_call cdr3_aa cdr3_nt
TRBJ2-7 TRBV11-1 . TRBD1 CASGQGVYEQYF TGTGCCAGCGGACAGGGGGTCTACGAGCAGTACTTC
TRBJ2-1 TRBV7-9 . . CASTFTRGLASSYNEQFF TGTGCCAGCACCTTCACTAGGGGGCTAGCGAGCTCCTACAATGAGCAGTTCTTC
TRBJ1-2 TRBV18 . . CASSPLLEGGLNGYTF TGTGCCAGCTCACCACTTCTCGAGGGAGGGCTCAATGGCTACACCTTC
TRBJ1-2 TRBV20-1 few TRBD1 CSARQGGGYTF TGCAGTGCCAGACAGGGAGGGGGCTACACCTTC
TRBJ1-1 TRBV4-1 . TRBD1 CASSVTGVGNTEAFF TGCGCCAGCAGCGTAACAGGGGTGGGGAACACTGAAGCTTTCTTT
TRBJ1-3 TRBV29-1 . . CSAEDRSSGNTIYF TGCAGCGCCGAGGACAGAAGCTCTGGAAACACCATATATTTT
TRBJ2-5 TRBV30 . . CAWRGGETQYF TGTGCCTGGAGAGGCGGGGAGACCCAGTACTTC
TRBJ1-2 TRBV6-5 few TRBD1 CASSRIRTGRDGYTF TGTGCCAGCAGCCGTATACGGACAGGGAGGGATGGCTACACCTTC
TRBJ2-7 TRBV5-6 . TRBD1 CASSLAGDSRLYEQYF TGTGCCAGCAGCTTGGCAGGGGACAGTCGCCTCTACGAGCAGTACTTC
TRBJ2-7 TRBV5-1 . . CASSSALGSGPYEQYF TGCGCCAGCAGCTCCGCTCTAGGCAGTGGCCCGTACGAGCAGTACTTC
TRBJ2-5 TRBV11-2 . . CASGGYRSETQYF TGTGCCAGCGGAGGATATCGGAGCGAGACCCAGTACTTC
TRBJ1-4 TRBV5-1 . TRBD1 CASSLGFRGDEKLFF TGCGCCAGCAGCTTGGGGTTCAGGGGGGACGAAAAACTGTTTTTT
TRBJ1-2 TRBV6-5 . TRBD1 CASRRIRGPNYGYTF TGTGCCAGCAGACGCATCAGGGGGCCTAACTATGGCTACACCTTC
TRBJ1-2 TRBV2 . . CASHAQGDYGYTF TGTGCCAGCCATGCCCAGGGCGACTATGGCTACACCTTC
TRBJ2-7 TRBV5-6 . TRBD2 CASSFLAGNSYEQYF TGTGCCAGCAGCTTTCTAGCGGGCAACTCCTACGAGCAGTACTTC
TRBJ2-7 TRBV30 . . CAWSVTTSLSGRGAHEQYF TGTGCCTGGAGTGTTACCACAAGTTTAAGTGGGAGGGGGGCCCACGAGCAGTACTTC
TRBJ1-1 TRBV5-4 . . CASSLGQVVTEAFF TGTGCCAGCAGCTTGGGACAGGTAGTCACTGAAGCTTTCTTT
TRBJ2-3 TRBV9 . TRBD2 CASSEGTSGGASTDTQYF TGTGCCAGCAGCGAGGGGACTAGCGGGGGGGCTAGCACAGATACGCAGTATTTT
TRBJ2-7 TRBV6-1 . TRBD1 CASKKGQQHEQYF TGTGCCAGCAAAAAGGGACAGCAGCACGAGCAGTACTTC
TRBJ1-2 TRBV6-1 . TRBD1 CASNPGQIYYGYTF TGTGCCAGCAACCCGGGACAGATTTACTATGGCTACACCTTC
TRBJ1-1 TRBV6-5 . TRBD1 CASSLGQGFTEAFF TGTGCCAGCAGTCTGGGACAGGGGTTCACTGAAGCTTTCTTT
TRBJ2-1 TRBV6-5 . TRBD2 CASTQTGSGGAGQFF TGTGCCAGCACCCAAACGGGTAGCGGGGGGGCGGGGCAGTTCTTC
TRBJ2-7 TRBV5-1 . . CASSLEGPPYEQYF TGCGCCAGCAGCTTGGAGGGGCCACCCTACGAGCAGTACTTC
TRBJ2-2 TRBV6-5 . . CASSHTGDPGELFF TGTGCCAGCAGCCATACGGGGGATCCCGGGGAGCTGTTTTTT
TRBJ2-5 TRBV5-1 few . CASSGETQYF TGCGCCAGCAGCGGCGAGACCCAGTACTTC
TRBJ2-4 TRBV5-1 . TRBD2 CASQRWATSGRAPKNIQYF TGCGCCAGCCAAAGATGGGCGACTAGCGGGAGGGCGCCCAAAAACATTCAGTACTTC
TRBJ1-6 TRBV14 . TRBD1 CASSRSGDRVAGRNSPLHF TGTGCCAGCAGTCGCTCCGGGGACAGGGTTGCGGGTCGCAATTCACCCCTCCACTTT
TRBJ2-5 TRBV2 . . CASGGGELQETQYF TGTGCCAGCGGGGGGGGCGAACTCCAAGAGACCCAGTACTTC
TRBJ2-6 TRBV21-1 . . CASSKNGRFIGQVAGANVLTF TGTGCCAGCAGCAAAAATGGTCGGTTTATTGGACAGGTCGCGGGGGCCAACGTCCTGACTTTC
TRBJ1-4 TRBV2 . TRBD1 CASSVGRQGAEKLFF TGTGCCAGCAGTGTTGGGAGACAGGGGGCGGAAAAACTGTTTTTT
TRBJ1-2 TRBV5-1 . . CASSARTDNNYGYTF TGCGCCAGCAGCGCCCGGACAGACAATAACTATGGCTACACCTTC
TRBJ2-3 TRBV30 . TRBD1 CAWRSRDRLIRSTDTQYF TGTGCCTGGAGAAGCCGGGACAGACTAATACGAAGCACAGATACGCAGTATTTT
TRBJ2-3 TRBV13 . . CASRPRGGGTDTQYF TGTGCCAGCAGACCCCGGGGAGGTGGGACAGATACGCAGTATTTT
TRBJ2-2 TRBV7-3 . . CASSLRGLENTGELFF TGTGCCAGCAGCTTAAGAGGGCTAGAGAACACCGGGGAGCTGTTTTTT
TRBJ2-7 TRBV18 . TRBD1 CASSPAQGSGEQYF TGTGCCAGCTCACCAGCACAGGGGTCGGGAGAGCAGTACTTC
TRBJ2-5 TRBV27 . . CASSPLGTSNSQETQYF TGTGCCAGCAGTCCCCTGGGGACATCAAATTCTCAAGAGACCCAGTACTTC
TRBJ1-1 TRBV5-1 once . CASSPEGAGGGTEAFF TGCGCCAGCAGCCCGGAAGGTGCAGGCGGGGGCACTGAAGCTTTCTTT
TRBJ2-5 TRBV6-1 . TRBD2 CASSLTSGGVETQYF TGTGCCAGCAGTCTGACTAGCGGGGGGGTAGAGACCCAGTACTTC
TRBJ2-5 TRBV6-1 few TRBD1 CATAQGVVGETQYF TGTGCCACTGCACAGGGGGTGGTGGGAGAGACCCAGTACTTC
TRBJ1-2 TRBV19 . . CASRLPGDRQYGYTF TGTGCCAGTAGGCTGCCCGGCGACAGACAATATGGCTACACCTTC
TRBJ2-5 TRBV4-1 once TRBD2 CASSQGGGSGETQYF TGCGCCAGCAGCCAAGGCGGCGGGAGTGGAGAGACCCAGTACTTC
TRBJ1-1 TRBV27 few . CASSFGGALNTEAFF TGTGCCAGCAGTTTTGGGGGGGCCTTGAACACTGAAGCTTTCTTT
TRBJ2-1 TRBV7-3 . . CASSLIPTSYNEQFF TGTGCCAGCAGCTTAATCCCGACTAGTTACAATGAGCAGTTCTTC
TRBJ1-5 TRBV6-1 . . CASTGFNQPQHF TGTGCCAGCACCGGTTTCAATCAGCCCCAGCATTTT
TRBJ1-1 TRBV6-5 . . CASSYSWAEDTEAFF TGTGCCAGCAGTTACTCTTGGGCAGAAGACACTGAAGCTTTCTTT
TRBJ1-1 TRBV6-6 . . CASNLAAEAFF TGTGCCAGCAATCTTGCAGCTGAAGCTTTCTTT
TRBJ2-7 TRBV5-8 . . CASSLDRLGEQYF TGTGCCAGCAGCTTGGACAGGTTAGGCGAGCAGTACTTC
TRBJ1-5 TRBV6-6 few TRBD1 CASSLTGEPNQPQHF TGTGCCAGCAGCCTCACAGGGGAGCCAAATCAGCCCCAGCATTTT
TRBJ1-1 TRBV11-1 . . CASSFNPEYTEAFF TGTGCCAGCAGCTTCAATCCCGAGTACACTGAAGCTTTCTTT